A selection of T cell receptor beta chains follows, all from one sample in a study of blood T cell repertoires in COVID-19. Here immunoSEQ multiplex PCR was the method, and the copy in TCRdb shows in-frame clones only, minus some. The repertoire has about 25,000 clones, around 88% of them found once; the top ten carry 8% to 10%. Sequencing was performed on peripheral blood. These receptors came from a human donor with active COVID-19. The donor label of this sample is uncertain. Both conserved end residues are part of each CDR3.

J,V,CDR3
TRBJ2-3,TRBV18,CASSPEFRADTQYF
TRBJ2-7,TRBV11-1,CASSFLPDYPYEQYF
TRBJ2-1,TRBV29-1,CSVDLSSANGFNEQFF
TRBJ2-5,TRBV11-2,CASSLGGGLETQYF
TRBJ2-2,TRBV6-5,CASRRTGDTGELFF
TRBJ1-5,TRBV2,CASEAGINQPQHF
TRBJ2-6,TRBV5-4,CASSLGFSTSGANVLTF
TRBJ2-1,TRBV19,CASVRGRGSYNEQFF
TRBJ2-1,TRBV4-1,CASRLTSQANEQFF
TRBJ1-5,TRBV10-3,CAIRYDTDQPQHF
TRBJ2-1,TRBV6-5,CASSQSGRAGGEQFF
TRBJ1-2,TRBV9,CASSINSGNGYTF
TRBJ1-4,TRBV9,CASSPTGQGNEKLFF
TRBJ2-7,TRBV9,CASSVGGSSYEQYF
TRBJ2-5,TRBV6-5,CAIRTGEETQYF
TRBJ2-2,TRBV28,CASTDAASDTGELFF
TRBJ2-2,TRBV12-3/TRBV12-4,CASSRITGGELFF
TRBJ2-1,TRBV5-4,CASSLGVLGGEQFF
TRBJ1-6,TRBV3-1/TRBV3-2,CASSLAALVDSPLHF
TRBJ2-7,TRBV5-6,CASGGGAYSYEQYF
TRBJ1-5,TRBV2,CASSGPQGNQPQHF
TRBJ1-2,TRBV7-2,CASSLQSGGGYTF
TRBJ1-3,TRBV14,CASSQVGRGPGNTIYF
TRBJ1-1,TRBV7-9,CASSLADSDPMNTEAFF
TRBJ1-1,TRBV28,CASSSTGWNTEAFF
TRBJ2-7,TRBV30,CARDDRGGEQYF
TRBJ2-1,TRBV2,CARNSGGRPGDHEQFF
TRBJ1-2,TRBV19,CASMDKNYGYTF
TRBJ2-3,TRBV5-1,CASSRDGVQGTDTQYF
TRBJ2-7,TRBV10-3,CALKGDRDLDEQYF
TRBJ2-2,TRBV7-2,CASSSGLEGTGELFF
TRBJ2-5,TRBV13,CASSARQGARLETQYF
TRBJ2-1,TRBV20-1,CSASSGQAYYNEQFF
TRBJ2-1,TRBV9,CASSGLAAYNEQFF
TRBJ2-1,TRBV7-9,CASLDRTNEQFF
TRBJ1-1,TRBV28,CASGREPNTEAFF
TRBJ2-7,TRBV3-1/TRBV3-2,CASSQGRAGHEQYF
TRBJ2-7,TRBV7-2,CASSLRISGSYEQYF
TRBJ1-2,TRBV6-6,CASSYRDRGLGYTF
TRBJ2-1,TRBV28,CASRRLLSYNEQFF
TRBJ2-7,TRBV5-6,CASSLAGNHYEQYF
TRBJ2-3,TRBV9,CASSADRGSDTQYF
TRBJ2-7,TRBV27,CASSWTDSPIYEQYF
TRBJ2-1,TRBV27,CASSFTAGGEQFF
TRBJ1-1,TRBV29-1,CSVYGTGSIMNTEAFF
TRBJ2-7,TRBV3-1/TRBV3-2,CASSQIYEQYF
TRBJ2-7,TRBV19,CASSIGFENEQYF